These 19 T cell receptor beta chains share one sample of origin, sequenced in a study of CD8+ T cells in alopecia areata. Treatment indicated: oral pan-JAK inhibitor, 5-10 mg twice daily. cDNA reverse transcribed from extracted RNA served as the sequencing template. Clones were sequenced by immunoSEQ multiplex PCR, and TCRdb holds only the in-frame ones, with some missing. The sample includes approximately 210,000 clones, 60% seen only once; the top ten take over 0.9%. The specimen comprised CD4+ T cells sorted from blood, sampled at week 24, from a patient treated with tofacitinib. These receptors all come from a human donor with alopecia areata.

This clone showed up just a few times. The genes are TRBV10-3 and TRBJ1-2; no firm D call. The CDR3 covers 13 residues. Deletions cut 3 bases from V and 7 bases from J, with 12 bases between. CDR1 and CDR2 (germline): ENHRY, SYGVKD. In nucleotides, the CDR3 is TGTGCCATCAGTGAAAAGGAGGCTTCTGGCTACACCTTC. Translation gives CAISEKEASGYTF.

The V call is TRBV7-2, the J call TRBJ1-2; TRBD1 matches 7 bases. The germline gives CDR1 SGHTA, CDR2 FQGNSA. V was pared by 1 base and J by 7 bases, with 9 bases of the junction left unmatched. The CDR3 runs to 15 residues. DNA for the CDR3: TGTGCCAGCAGCTTAGATAACAGGGGCAGCGGTGGCTACACCTTC. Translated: CASSLDNRGSGGYTF.

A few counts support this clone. The CDR3 sequence is CSVGQGGRHGYTF. Written as DNA, the CDR3 is TGCAGCGTAGGACAGGGTGGTCGACATGGCTACACCTTC. The rearrangement uses TRBV29-1 and TRBJ1-2, with 8 bases aligning to TRBD1. The V segment lost 6 bases and the J segment 6 bases; nucleotides outside the gene matches: 9. This CDR3 has 13 amino acids. Looked up from germline, CDR1 is SQVTM and CDR2 is ANQGSEA.

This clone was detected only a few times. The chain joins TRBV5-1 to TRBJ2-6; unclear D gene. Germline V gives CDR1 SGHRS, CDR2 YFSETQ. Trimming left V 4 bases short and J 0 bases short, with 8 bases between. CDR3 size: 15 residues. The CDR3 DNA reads TGCGCCAGCAGCCCCTCTGCCTCTGGGGCCAACGTCCTGACTTTC. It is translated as CASSPSASGANVLTF.

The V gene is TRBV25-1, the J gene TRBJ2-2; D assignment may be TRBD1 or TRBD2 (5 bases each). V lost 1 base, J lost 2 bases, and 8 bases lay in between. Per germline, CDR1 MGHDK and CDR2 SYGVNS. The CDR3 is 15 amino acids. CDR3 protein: CASSESGTNTGELFF. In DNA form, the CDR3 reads TGTGCCAGCAGTGAATCGGGGACCAACACCGGGGAGCTGTTTTTT.

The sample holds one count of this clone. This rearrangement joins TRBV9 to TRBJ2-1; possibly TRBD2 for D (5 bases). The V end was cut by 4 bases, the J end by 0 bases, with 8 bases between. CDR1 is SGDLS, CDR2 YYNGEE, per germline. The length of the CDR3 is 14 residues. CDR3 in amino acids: CASSLGVSYNEQFF. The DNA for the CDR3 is TGTGCCAGCAGCCTCGGGGTCTCCTACAATGAGCAGTTCTTC. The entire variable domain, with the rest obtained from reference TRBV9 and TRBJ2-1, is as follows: DSGVTQTPKHLITATGQRVTLRCSPRSGDLSVYWYQQSLDQGLQFLIQYYNGEERAKGNILERFSAQQFPDLHSELNLSSLELGDSALYFCASSLGVSYNEQFFGPGTRLTVL.

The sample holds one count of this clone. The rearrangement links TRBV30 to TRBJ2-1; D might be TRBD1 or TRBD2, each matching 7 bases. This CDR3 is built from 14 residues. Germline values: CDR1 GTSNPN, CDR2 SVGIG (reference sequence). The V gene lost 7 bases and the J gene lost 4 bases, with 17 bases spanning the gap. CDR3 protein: CASGGGLGYNEQFF. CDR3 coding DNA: TGTGCCTCAGGGGGGGGCCTTGGGTACAATGAGCAGTTCTTC. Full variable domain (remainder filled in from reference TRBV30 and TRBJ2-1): SQTIHQWPATLVQPVGSPLSLECTVEGTSNPNLYWYRQAAGRGLQLLFYSVGIGQISSEVPQNLSASRPQDRQFILSSKKLLLSDSGFYLCASGGGLGYNEQFFGPGTRLTVL.

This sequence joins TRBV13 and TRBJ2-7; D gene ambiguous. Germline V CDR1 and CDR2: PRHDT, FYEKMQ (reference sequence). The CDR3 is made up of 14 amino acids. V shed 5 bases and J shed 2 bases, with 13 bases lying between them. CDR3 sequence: CASSPRSSPYEQYF. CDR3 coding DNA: TGTGCCAGCAGCCCCCGGTCTTCCCCCTACGAGCAGTACTTC.

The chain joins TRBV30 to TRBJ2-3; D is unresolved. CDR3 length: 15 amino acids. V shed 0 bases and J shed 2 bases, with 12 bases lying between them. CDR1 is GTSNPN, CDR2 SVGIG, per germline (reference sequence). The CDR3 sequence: CAWSVGRTYTDTQYF. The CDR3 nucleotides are TGTGCCTGGAGTGTGGGCAGGACCTACACAGATACGCAGTATTTT.

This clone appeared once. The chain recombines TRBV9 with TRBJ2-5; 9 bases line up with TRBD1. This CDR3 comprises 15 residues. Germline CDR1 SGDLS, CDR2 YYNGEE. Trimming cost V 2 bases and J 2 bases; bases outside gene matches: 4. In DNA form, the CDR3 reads TGTGCCAGCAGCGTCGGGACAGGGAGGCAAGAGACCCAGTACTTC. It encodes CASSVGTGRQETQYF.

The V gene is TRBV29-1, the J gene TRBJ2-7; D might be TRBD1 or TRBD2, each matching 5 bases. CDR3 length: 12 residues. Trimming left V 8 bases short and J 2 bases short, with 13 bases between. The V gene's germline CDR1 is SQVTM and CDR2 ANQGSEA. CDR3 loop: CSSRDGAYEQYF. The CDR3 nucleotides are TGCAGCTCCCGGGACGGAGCCTACGAGCAGTACTTC.

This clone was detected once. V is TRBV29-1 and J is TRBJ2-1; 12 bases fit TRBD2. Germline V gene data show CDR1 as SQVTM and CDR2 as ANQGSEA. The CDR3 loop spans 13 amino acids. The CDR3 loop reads CSTTSGGYNEQFF. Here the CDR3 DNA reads TGCAGTACGACTAGCGGGGGATACAATGAGCAGTTCTTC.

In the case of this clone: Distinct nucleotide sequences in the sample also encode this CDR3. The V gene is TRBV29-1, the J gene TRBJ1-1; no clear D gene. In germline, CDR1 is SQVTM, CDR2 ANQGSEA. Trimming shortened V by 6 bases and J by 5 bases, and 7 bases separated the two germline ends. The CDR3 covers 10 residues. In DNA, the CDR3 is TGCAGCGTAAAGGGAACTGAAGCTTTCTTT. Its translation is CSVKGTEAFF.

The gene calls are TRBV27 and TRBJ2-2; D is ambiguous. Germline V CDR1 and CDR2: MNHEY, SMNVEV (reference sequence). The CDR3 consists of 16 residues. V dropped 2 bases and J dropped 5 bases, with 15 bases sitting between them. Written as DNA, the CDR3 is TGTGCCAGCAGTTTAAAGGGCCGCGTTGGGACCGGGGAGCTGTTTTTT. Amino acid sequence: CASSLKGRVGTGELFF.

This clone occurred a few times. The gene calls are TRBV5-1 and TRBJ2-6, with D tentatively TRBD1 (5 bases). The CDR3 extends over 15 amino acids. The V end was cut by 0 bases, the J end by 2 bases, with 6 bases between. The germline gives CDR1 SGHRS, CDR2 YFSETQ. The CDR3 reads CASSLARAGANVLTF. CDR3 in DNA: TGCGCCAGCAGCTTGGCCAGGGCTGGGGCCAACGTCCTGACTTTC.

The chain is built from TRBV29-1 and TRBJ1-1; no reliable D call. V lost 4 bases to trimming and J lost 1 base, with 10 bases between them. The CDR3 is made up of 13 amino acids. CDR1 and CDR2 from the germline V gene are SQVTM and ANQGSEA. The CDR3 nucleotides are TGCAGCGTTGTGAGTCTGGGGAACACTGAAGCTTTCTTT. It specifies CSVVSLGNTEAFF.

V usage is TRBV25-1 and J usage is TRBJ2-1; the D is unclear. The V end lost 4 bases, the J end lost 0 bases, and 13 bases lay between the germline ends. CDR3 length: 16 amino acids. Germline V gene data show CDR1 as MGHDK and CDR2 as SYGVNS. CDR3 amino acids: CASSGQARGSYNEQFF. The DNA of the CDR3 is TGTGCCAGCAGTGGCCAGGCCCGAGGCTCCTACAATGAGCAGTTCTTC.

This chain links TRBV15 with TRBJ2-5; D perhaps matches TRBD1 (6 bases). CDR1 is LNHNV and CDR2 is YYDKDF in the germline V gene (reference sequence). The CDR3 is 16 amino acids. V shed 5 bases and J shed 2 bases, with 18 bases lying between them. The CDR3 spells CATSGRLLGGQETQYF. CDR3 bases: TGTGCCACCAGCGGACGACTACTAGGGGGACAAGAGACCCAGTACTTC.

The CDR3 coding sequence is TGTGCCAGCAGTTTAGGACAACGGTCACCCCTCCACTTT. Amino acid sequence: CASSLGQRSPLHF. The chain recombines TRBV27 with TRBJ1-6; maybe TRBD1 (5 bases). Deletions cut 2 bases from V and 10 bases from J, with 9 bases between. Germline values: CDR1 MNHEY, CDR2 SMNVEV (reference sequence). The CDR3 extends over 13 amino acids.